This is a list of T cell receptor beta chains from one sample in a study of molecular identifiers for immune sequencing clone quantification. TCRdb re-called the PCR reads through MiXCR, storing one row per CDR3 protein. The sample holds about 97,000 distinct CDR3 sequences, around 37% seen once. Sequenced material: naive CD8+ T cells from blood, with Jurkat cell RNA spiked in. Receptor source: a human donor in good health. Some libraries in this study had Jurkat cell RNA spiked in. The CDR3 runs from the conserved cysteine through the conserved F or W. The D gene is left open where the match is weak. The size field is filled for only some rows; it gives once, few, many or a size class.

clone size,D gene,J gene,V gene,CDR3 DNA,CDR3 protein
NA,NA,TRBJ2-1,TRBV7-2,TGTGCCAGCAGCTTTGTAGAGAACAATGAGCAGTTCTTC,CASSFVENNEQFF
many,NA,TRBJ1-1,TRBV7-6,TGTGCCAGCAGCTTAGACCCGAACACTGAAGCTTTCTTT,CASSLDPNTEAFF
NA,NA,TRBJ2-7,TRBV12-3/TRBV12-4,TGTGCCAGCAGTTTGGCGGCGAGCTCCTACGAGCAGTACTTC,CASSLAASSYEQYF
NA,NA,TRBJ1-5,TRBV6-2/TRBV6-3,TGTGCCAGCAGTTACTCGGAGGCCGCCTCAAATCAGCCCCAGCATTTT,CASSYSEAASNQPQHF
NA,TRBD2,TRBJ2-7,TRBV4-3,TGCGCCAGCAGCCAAGATCGGCTAGCGGGAGGTTACGAGCAGTACTTC,CASSQDRLAGGYEQYF
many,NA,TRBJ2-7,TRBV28,TGTGCCAGCAGTTCCGGGACGTTGCATCGGCTCAGCTCCTACGAGCAGTACTTC,CASSSGTLHRLSSYEQYF
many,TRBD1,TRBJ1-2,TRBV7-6,TGTGCCAGCAGCTTAGATGACAGGGGTCTAGTCTATGGCTACACCTTC,CASSLDDRGLVYGYTF
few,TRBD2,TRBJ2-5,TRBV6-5,TGTGCCAGCAGTTTAGCGGGAGAGACCCAGTACTTC,CASSLAGETQYF
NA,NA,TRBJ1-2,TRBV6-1,TGTGCCAGCAGGGAGGGCTACACCTTC,CASREGYTF
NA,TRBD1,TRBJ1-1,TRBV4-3,TGCGCCAGCAGCCAGAATTCCGGGACAGGTTACACTGAAGCTTTCTTT,CASSQNSGTGYTEAFF
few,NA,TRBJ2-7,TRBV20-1,TGCAGCCCCGGGGGACAGAGACCCTACGAGCAGTACTTC,CSPGGQRPYEQYF
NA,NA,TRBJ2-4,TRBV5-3,TGTGCCAGCAGCCGTGAAAGGCTGCGGGACATTCAGTGCTTC,CASSRERLRDIQCF
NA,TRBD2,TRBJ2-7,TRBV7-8,TGTGCCAGCAGCCACTTTGGAGCGGGATCTGTTATACACGAGCAGTACTTC,CASSHFGAGSVIHEQYF
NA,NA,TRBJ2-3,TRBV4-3,TGCGCCAGCAGCACTTGGACAGATCCGAACCCCACAGATACGCAGTATTTT,CASSTWTDPNPTDTQYF
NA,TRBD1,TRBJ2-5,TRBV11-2,TGTGCCAGCAGCTTATCCGCGGACAGGGCCCGAGAGACCCAGTACTTC,CASSLSADRARETQYF
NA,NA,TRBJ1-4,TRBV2,TGTGCCAGCAGAATCTCCAGGGATACTAATGAAAAACTGTTTTTT,CASRISRDTNEKLFF
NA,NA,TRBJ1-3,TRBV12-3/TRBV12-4,TGTGCCAGCATACGGACGGATACTCCCTCTGGAAACACCATATATTTT,CASIRTDTPSGNTIYF
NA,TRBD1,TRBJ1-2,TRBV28,TGTTCCAGCAGTTTCTCCTGGACAGGGCCCCACCATCGATCTAACTATGGCTACACCTTC,CSSSFSWTGPHHRSNYGYTF
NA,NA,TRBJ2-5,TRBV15,TGTGCCACCCTACCCCTTCCAGGGAACCAAGAGACCCAGTACTTC,CATLPLPGNQETQYF
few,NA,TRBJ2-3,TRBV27,TGTGCCAGCAGTTCCTGGGGGCCTGAACCTAGCACAGATACGCAGTATTTT,CASSSWGPEPSTDTQYF
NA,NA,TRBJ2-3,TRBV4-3,TGCGCCAGCAGCCAAGATTGGGCAGGGCCCCCCACAGATACGCAGTATTTT,CASSQDWAGPPTDTQYF
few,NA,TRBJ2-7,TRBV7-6,TGTGCCAGCAGCTTAGTAGATGACAAGCCTACCTACGAGCAGTACTTC,CASSLVDDKPTYEQYF
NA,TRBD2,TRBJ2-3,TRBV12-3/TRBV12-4,TGTGCCAGCAGACGGACTAGCGAAGGCACAGATACGCAGTATTTT,CASRRTSEGTDTQYF
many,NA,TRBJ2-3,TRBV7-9,TGTGCCAGCAGCTCCTCACTGGGCACAGATACGCAGTATTTT,CASSSSLGTDTQYF
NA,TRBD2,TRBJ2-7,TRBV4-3,TGCGCCAGCAGCCAAGACTATGGGAGGGGCACCCTCGAGCGGTACTTC,CASSQDYGRGTLERYF
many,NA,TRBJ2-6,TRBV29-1,TGCAGCGTTGTGGGAGGTAGTCCTGGGGCCAACGTCCTGACTTTC,CSVVGGSPGANVLTF
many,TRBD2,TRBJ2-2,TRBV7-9,TGTGCCAGCAGCGCCGGACTAGCGAGCACCGGGGAGCTGTTTTTT,CASSAGLASTGELFF
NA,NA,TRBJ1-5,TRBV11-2,TGTGCCAGCAGTGTGGGGGGAAATCAGCCCCAGCATTTT,CASSVGGNQPQHF
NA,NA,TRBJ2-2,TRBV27,TGTGCCAGCAGATCGAACTACCTTTTGACCGGGGAGCTGTTTTTT,CASRSNYLLTGELFF
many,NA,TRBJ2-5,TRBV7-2,TGTGCCAGCAGCCCATACCTACACAGGGCGGGGGTAGAGACCCAGTACTTC,CASSPYLHRAGVETQYF
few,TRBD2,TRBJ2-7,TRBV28,TGTGCCAGCAGTTTAGGCCTGGGGGGGTCCGAGCAGTACTTC,CASSLGLGGSEQYF
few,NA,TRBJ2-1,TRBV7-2,TGTGCCAGCAGCTTCGCAGACCAGCTGTTTGAGCAGTTCTTC,CASSFADQLFEQFF
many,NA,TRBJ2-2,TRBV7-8,TGTGCCAGCAGCTTAGAACTTACTAACACCGGGGAGCTGTTTTTT,CASSLELTNTGELFF
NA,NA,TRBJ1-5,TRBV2,TGTGCCAGCAGTGAAATTGGCAGGGATGGTCAGCCCCAGCATTTT,CASSEIGRDGQPQHF
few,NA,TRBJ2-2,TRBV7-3,TGTGCCAGCAGCTTCAATGGTTCGAACACCGGGGAGCTGTTTTTT,CASSFNGSNTGELFF
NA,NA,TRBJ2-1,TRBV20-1,TGCAGTGCTAACCCGGGGGTGGGAAGCTGGGAGATTTACAATGAGCAGTTCTTC,CSANPGVGSWEIYNEQFF
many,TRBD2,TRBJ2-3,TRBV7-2,TGTGCCAGCAGCTTAGGATGGGCGGGAGGGGCCGCAGATACGCAGTATTTT,CASSLGWAGGAADTQYF
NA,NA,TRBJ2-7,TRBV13,TGTGCCAGCAGCAAGGACATTCTCGGGGAGCAGTACTTC,CASSKDILGEQYF
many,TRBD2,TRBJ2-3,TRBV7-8,TGTGCCAGCAGCTGGCCACTAGCGGGAGGGCATACACCGACAGATACGCAGTATTTT,CASSWPLAGGHTPTDTQYF
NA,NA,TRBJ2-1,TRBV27,TGTGCCAGCAGGAGCGTTTGGGAGCTGTTCTTC,CASRSVWELFF
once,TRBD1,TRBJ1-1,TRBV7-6,TGTGCCAGCAGCTCCCCCCGCGAATACAGGGGGCGCGTGGTGAACACTGAAGCTTTCTTT,CASSSPREYRGRVVNTEAFF
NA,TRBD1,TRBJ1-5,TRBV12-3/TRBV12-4,TGTGCCAGCGCATTGGACAGGGGTGGCAATCAGCCCCAGCATTTT,CASALDRGGNQPQHF
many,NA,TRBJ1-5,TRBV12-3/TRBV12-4,TGTGCCAGCAGCAAAACAGCATATCAGCCCCAGCATTTT,CASSKTAYQPQHF